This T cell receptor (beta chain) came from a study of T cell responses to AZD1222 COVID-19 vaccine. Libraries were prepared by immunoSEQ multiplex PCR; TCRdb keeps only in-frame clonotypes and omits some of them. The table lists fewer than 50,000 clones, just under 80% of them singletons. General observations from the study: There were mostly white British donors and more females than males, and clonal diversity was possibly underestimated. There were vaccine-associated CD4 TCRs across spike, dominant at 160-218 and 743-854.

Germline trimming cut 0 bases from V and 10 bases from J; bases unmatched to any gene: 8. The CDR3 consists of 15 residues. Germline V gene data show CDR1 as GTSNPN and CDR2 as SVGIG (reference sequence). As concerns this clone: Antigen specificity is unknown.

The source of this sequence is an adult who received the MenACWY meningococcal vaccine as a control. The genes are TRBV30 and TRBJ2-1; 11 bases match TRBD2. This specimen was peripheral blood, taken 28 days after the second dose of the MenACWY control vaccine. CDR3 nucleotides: TGTGCCTGGAGTGTAGGTAGCGGGAGGGCGGCCGAGCAGTTCTTC. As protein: CAWSVGSGRAAEQFF.